The source of this TCR beta chain is a study of blood T cell repertoires in COVID-19. Study at large: Samples of COVID-19 (acute and convalescent) were obtained from the United States, Italy and Spain. Sample material is recorded as cDNA or gDNA derived from T cells, B-cell-depleted T cells, or PBMCs.

Source study methods: Amplifying reference gene primers gave estimates of nucleated cell counts. Here immunoSEQ multiplex PCR was the method, and the copy in TCRdb shows in-frame clones only, minus some. The DNA gave D and trimming, while V, J and clone size come from that table. The repertoire holds hundreds of thousands of clones, with roughly 80% as singletons. V trimming: 4 bases; J trimming: 6 bases; junction bases outside the gene matches: 12. This CDR3 comprises 17 residues. Germline V gene lookup returns CDR1 SNHLY and CDR2 FYNNEI. The specimen sequenced was peripheral blood. The chain couples TRBV2 to TRBJ2-2, with 9 nucleotides matching TRBD2. This sequence originates from a woman aged 45 to 65 with active or convalescent COVID-19. CDR3: CASSAYAAGGGAGELFF. CDR3 coding DNA: TGTGCCAGCAGTGCCTACGCAGCGGGGGGCGGCGCCGGGGAGCTGTTTTTT. The full variable domain, its missing parts supplied by reference TRBV2 and TRBJ2-2, is EPEVTQTPSHQVTQMGQEVILRCVPISNHLYFYWYRQILGQKVEFLVSFYNNEISEKSEIFDDQFSVERPDGSNFTLKIRSTKLEDSAMYFCASSAYAAGGGAGELFFGEGSRLTVL.